One and the same sample provided the 13 T cell receptor beta chains below, sequenced in a study of blood T cell repertoires in COVID-19. Sequenced by immunoSEQ multiplex PCR; TCRdb stores in-frame clones only, minus some. The sample has about 98,000 clones, more than 75% seen once; the top ten hold 4.5%. Material: peripheral blood. The origin of the receptors is a human donor in a cohort sampled during active COVID-19.

The rearrangement links TRBV5-4 to TRBJ2-2; D is unresolved. The germline V gene encodes CDR1 SGHNT and CDR2 YYREEE (reference sequence). CDR3 length: 15 amino acids. Trimming pared 0 bases from V and 0 bases from J, leaving 6 bases between. The CDR3 DNA reads as TGTGCCAGCAGCTTGGGCAGGCCGAACACCGGGGAGCTGTTTTTT. Its translation is CASSLGRPNTGELFF.

The V gene is TRBV6-2 or TRBV6-3, the J gene TRBJ2-1; D call uncertain. V lost 6 bases to trimming and J lost 1 base, with 10 bases between them. CDR1 MNHEY and CDR2 SVGEGT come from the germline V gene. The CDR3 length is 14 residues. In DNA, the CDR3 is TGTGCCAGCAGCGAACACCTGTCCTACAATGAGCAGTTCTTC. Its translation is CASSEHLSYNEQFF.

V usage is TRBV5-1 and J usage is TRBJ1-1, with D possibly being TRBD1 (5 bases). Germline V gene data show CDR1 as SGHRS and CDR2 as YFSETQ. The CDR3 sequence is 16 residues long. The V and J ends lost 0 bases and 4 bases respectively, with 16 bases between them. The CDR3 sequence is CASSLEWGFGLTEAFF. The CDR3 bases are TGCGCCAGCAGCTTGGAATGGGGCTTCGGTCTCACTGAAGCTTTCTTT.

This CDR3 is CASTDRSYEQYF. CDR3 sequence (DNA): TGTGCCAGCACCGACAGGTCCTACGAGCAGTACTTC. This chain connects TRBV6-5 to TRBJ2-7; tentative D call: TRBD1 (6 bases). V gave up 7 bases and J gave up 1 base, with 8 bases separating them. Germline V gene sequence: CDR1 MNHEY, CDR2 SVGAGI. This CDR3 has 12 amino acids.

This clone turned up a few times. V is TRBV4-2 and J is TRBJ2-2; 8 bases are a match to TRBD2. CDR1 is LGHNA and CDR2 is YNFKEQ in the germline V gene. Losses at the gene ends were 4 bases for V and 5 bases for J; bases not matched to a gene: 9. This CDR3 has 16 residues. The CDR3 region has the DNA TGTGCCAGCAGCCGAACACTAGCGGTTGAGACCGGGGAGCTGTTTTTT. It is translated as CASSRTLAVETGELFF.

V usage is TRBV6-5 and J usage is TRBJ1-1; D remains unclear. Germline V gene lookup returns CDR1 MNHEY and CDR2 SVGAGI. Trimming took off 2 bases at V and 2 bases at J, with 9 bases between the two ends. The CDR3 length is 14 residues. The CDR3 sequence: CASSYDNSNTEAFF. The CDR3 nucleotides are TGTGCCAGCAGTTACGACAATAGTAACACTGAAGCTTTCTTT.

The chain is built from TRBV5-3 and TRBJ2-7, with 9 bases aligning to TRBD1. TRBV5-3 is sorted into the ORF group, with uncertain function. The CDR3 has 16 residues. The ends lost 4 bases at V and 6 bases at J; junction bases unmatched: 14. The CDR3, as DNA: TGTGCCAGAAGCAACACCCGGGACAGGGTTTTTTCCGAGCAGTACTTC. This sequence encodes CARSNTRDRVFSEQYF.

This chain joins TRBV7-2 and TRBJ1-4; 7 positions match TRBD1. The ends lost 2 bases at V and 4 bases at J; junction bases unmatched: 7. This CDR3 has 16 amino acids. The germline CDR1 and CDR2 sequences are SGHTA and FQGNSA. The CDR3 bases are TGTGCCAGCAGCTTACAAGGGGGCGCGATTAATGAAAAACTGTTTTTT. It yields the protein CASSLQGGAINEKLFF.

The gene calls are TRBV19 and TRBJ2-1, with D perhaps TRBD2 (6 bases). CDR3 length: 17 amino acids. Germline V gene sequence: CDR1 LNHDA, CDR2 SQIVND (reference sequence). The V gene lost 0 bases and the J gene lost 3 bases, with 15 bases spanning the gap. Here the CDR3 reads CASSIELALPFYNEQFF. The CDR3 nucleotides read TGTGCCAGTAGTATAGAACTAGCACTCCCCTTCTACAATGAGCAGTTCTTC.

This clone has more than one count but fewer than ten. The chain joins TRBV4-1 to TRBJ2-7, with 12 bases aligning to TRBD2. Trimming cost V 3 bases and J 4 bases; bases outside gene matches: 7. The CDR3 is 16 residues long. CDR1 is MGHRA, CDR2 YSYEKL, per germline. CDR3 amino acids: CASSQAPSGGVYEQYF. The CDR3 DNA reads as TGCGCCAGCAGCCAGGCTCCTAGCGGGGGGGTATACGAGCAGTACTTC.

J is TRBJ1-2 and V is TRBV18, with a tentative D call TRBD1 (5 bases). This CDR3 region has 14 residues. V was shortened by 3 bases and J by 2 bases, with 10 bases between the two germline ends. Looked up from germline, CDR1 is KGHSH and CDR2 is LQKENI. The DNA for the CDR3 is TGTGCCAGCTCACCGACAGCTGGCAACTATGGCTACACCTTC. It is translated as CASSPTAGNYGYTF.

The rearrangement joins TRBV15 to TRBJ2-7; 8 nucleotides agree with TRBD1. The CDR3 is 16 residues long. Per the germline V gene, CDR1 is LNHNV and CDR2 is YYDKDF (reference sequence). V gave up 1 base and J gave up 4 bases; unmatched junction bases: 9. DNA for the CDR3: TGTGCCACCAGCAGAGGGGCGGGACAGGTCTTTTACGAGCAGTACTTC. As protein: CATSRGAGQVFYEQYF.

This clone has just a few counts. The gene calls are TRBV11-2 and TRBJ1-2; 8 bases are a match to TRBD1. V lost 4 bases, J lost 2 bases, and 6 bases stayed unmatched. Germline loops: CDR1 SGHAT, CDR2 FQNNGV. The CDR3 contains 15 residues. The CDR3 sequence is CASSSRTGWNYGYTF. The CDR3 DNA follows: TGTGCCAGCAGCTCGCGGACAGGGTGGAACTATGGCTACACCTTC.